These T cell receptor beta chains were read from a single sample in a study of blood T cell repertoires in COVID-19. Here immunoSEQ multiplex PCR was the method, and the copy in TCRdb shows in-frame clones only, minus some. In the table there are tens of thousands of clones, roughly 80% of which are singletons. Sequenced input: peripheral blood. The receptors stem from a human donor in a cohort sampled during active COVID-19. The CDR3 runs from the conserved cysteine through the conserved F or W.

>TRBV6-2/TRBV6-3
CASSRTGSSYEQYF
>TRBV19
CASSGLGNSRYNSPLHF
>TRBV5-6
CASSLVRDRDYEQYF
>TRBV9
CASSFLQGSGANVLTF
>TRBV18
CASSPPGQGAAGEQFF
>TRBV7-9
CASSREGNTEAFF
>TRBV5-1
CASSLPGQYTGELFF
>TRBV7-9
CASSPSYEQYF
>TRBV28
CASIEHTSNQPQHF
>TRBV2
CASSVQGLGTEAFF
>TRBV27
CASRQLTEQYF
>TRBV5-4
CASSSRAGGNNEQFF
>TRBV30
CAWRWTGGAVGANVLTF
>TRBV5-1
CASSLYVSADTQYF
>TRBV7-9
CASSLQQGHYGYTF
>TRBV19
CASSIGGGGYNEQFF
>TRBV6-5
CASRPVAGFNNEQFF
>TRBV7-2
CASSFGGVYQETQYF
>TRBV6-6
CASSYSGQGNEKLFF
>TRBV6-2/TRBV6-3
CASSYGRDRGNYGYTF
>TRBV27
CASRRGGPSTDTQYF
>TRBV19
CASMEGPYTDTQYF
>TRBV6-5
CASSPRDNSYEQYF
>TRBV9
CASSVGGQQETQYF
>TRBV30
CAWSSSRGNLLFYSGNTIYF
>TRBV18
CASSRKGDEQYF
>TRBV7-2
CASSLERVAYNEQFF
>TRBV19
CASSISPSGARETQYF
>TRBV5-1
CASSSLADPYEQYF
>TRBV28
CASSFPLKSSYEQYF
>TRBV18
CASSPRVNTEAFF
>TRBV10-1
CASTESGNQPQHF
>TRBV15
CATSRDKVGSNEQFF
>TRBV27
CASSLTGQSSYEQYF
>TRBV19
CASRDLLGQATYGYTF
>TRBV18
CASSGGQGANEKLFF
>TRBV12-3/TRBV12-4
CASSIAGSSPLHF
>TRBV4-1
CASSPSGRFTWGGYTF
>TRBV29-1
CSVTTRGGGYTF
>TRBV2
CASSAPGGLDTGELFF
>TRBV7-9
CASSSLARGETQYF
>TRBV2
CASSEGRLPMDEQFF
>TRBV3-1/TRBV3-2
CASSRGLAGGAEETQYF
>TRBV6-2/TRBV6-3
CASRRAGNTGELFF
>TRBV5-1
CASSLGPRANSPLHF
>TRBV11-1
CASRAGEGGYNEQFF
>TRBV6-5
CASSYAGPSYEQYF
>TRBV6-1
CASSEQRMREKLFF
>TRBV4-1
CASSQESRGNEKLFF
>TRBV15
CATSRDPRSGRAYNEQFF
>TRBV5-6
CASSTGLVGSGELFF
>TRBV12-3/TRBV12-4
CASSYWGGETQYF
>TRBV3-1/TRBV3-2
CASSQDLAEKETQYF
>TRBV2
CASTRDSNTEAFF
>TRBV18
CASSRQGATGELFF
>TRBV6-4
CASSEEQGTDTQYF
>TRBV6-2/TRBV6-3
CASSSRANTGELFF
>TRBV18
CASSQGLAGGRTGELFF
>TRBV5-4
CASSLPGTGINEQFF